The 21 T cell receptor beta chains presented below share a single source sample, sequenced in a study of cytomegalovirus exposure and HLA in healthy donors. Amplification used 60 Vbeta primers and 13 Jbeta primers. The protocol was immunoSEQ multiplex PCR, while the TCRdb copy is restricted to in-frame clones and leaves out a portion. The sample totals about 120,000 clones. Sequencing was carried out using PBMCs. Every receptor here comes from a man younger than 35 in good health and CMV-seronegative.

The genes are TRBV18 and TRBJ1-5; D might be TRBD1 (5 bases). CDR3 length: 14 amino acids. Germline V gene lookup returns CDR1 KGHSH and CDR2 LQKENI. Trimming took 2 bases from V and 3 from J, leaving 8 bases between them. CDR3 DNA sequence: TGTGCCAGCTCACCAGGACAAAACAATCAGCCCCAGCATTTT. This encodes CASSPGQNNQPQHF.

The chain links TRBV7-2 to TRBJ2-2; 15 bases are a match to TRBD2. CDR1 and CDR2 (germline): SGHTA, FQGNSA. This CDR3 comprises 17 residues. The J segment lost 4 bases and the V segment lost 6 bases, leaving 6 bases of the junction unmatched. The CDR3 spells CASRRTSGGAGTGELFF. The CDR3 DNA reads TGTGCCAGCAGAAGGACTAGCGGGGGGGCCGGCACCGGGGAGCTGTTTTTT.

The chain employs TRBV19 and TRBJ2-1; 8 bases match TRBD2. CDR3 length: 14 amino acids. The V gene's germline CDR1 is LNHDA and CDR2 SQIVND (reference sequence). V lost 5 bases, J lost 4 bases, and 4 bases stayed unmatched. CDR3 loop: CASSVTSGYNEQFF. CDR3 nucleotides: TGTGCCAGTAGTGTCACTAGCGGATACAATGAGCAGTTCTTC.

The chain employs TRBV6-5 and TRBJ1-5; TRBD1 matches at 10 bases. Germline lookup yields CDR1 MNHEY and CDR2 SVGAGI. The CDR3 extends over 15 amino acids. V was clipped by 5 bases and J by 3 bases; unmatched bases: 4. CDR3 in amino acids: CASSGDRGPNQPQHF. The DNA of the CDR3 is TGTGCCAGCAGTGGGGACAGGGGACCCAATCAGCCCCAGCATTTT.

The gene calls are TRBV11-2 and TRBJ1-1, with D maybe TRBD1 (6 bases). Trimming took 3 bases from V and 7 from J, leaving 9 bases between them. Germline CDR1 SGHAT, CDR2 FQNNGV. The CDR3 runs 12 residues. CDR3 nucleotide sequence: TGTGCCAGCAGCTTCGGACAGAGTGAAGCTTTCTTT. Translating gives CASSFGQSEAFF. Based on the CDR3 plus reference TRBV11-2 and TRBJ1-1, the full variable domain is EAGVAQSPRYKIIEKRQSVAFWCNPISGHATLYWYQQILGQGPKLLIQFQNNGVVDDSQLPKDRFSAERLKGVDSTLKIQPAKLEDSAVYLCASSFGQSEAFFGQGTRLTVV.

The V gene is TRBV29-1, the J gene TRBJ1-1; D is undetermined. CDR1 and CDR2 (germline): SQVTM, ANQGSEA. The CDR3 has 13 amino acids. The germline V and J ends were trimmed by 1 base and 4 bases, with 10 bases remaining between them. CDR3: CSVEGKRPTEAFF. In nucleotides, the CDR3 is TGCAGCGTTGAAGGCAAGAGGCCCACTGAAGCTTTCTTT.

V gene TRBV4-1 combines with J gene TRBJ2-1, with D tentatively TRBD1 (5 bases). Per germline, CDR1 MGHRA and CDR2 YSYEKL. The CDR3 has 15 amino acids. V was shortened by 6 bases and J by 6 bases, with 18 bases between the two germline ends. The DNA for the CDR3 is TGCGCCAGCAGTCCCTCGCATCCAGGGTTCAATGAGCAGTTCTTC. Its translation is CASSPSHPGFNEQFF.

The chain is built from TRBV15 and TRBJ2-3, with D tentatively TRBD2 (6 bases). This CDR3 region has 13 residues. The V gene lost 6 bases and the J gene lost 4 bases, with 11 bases spanning the gap. Germline assignment: CDR1 LNHNV and CDR2 YYDKDF (reference sequence). The CDR3: CATSPTRADTQYF. For the CDR3, the DNA is TGTGCCACCAGTCCGACTAGAGCAGATACGCAGTATTTT. The whole variable domain, remainder taken from reference TRBV15 and TRBJ2-3, is DAMVIQNPRYQVTQFGKPVTLSCSQTLNHNVMYWYQQKSSQAPKLLFHYYDKDFNNEADTPDNFQSRRPNTSFCFLDIRSPGLGDTAMYLCATSPTRADTQYFGPGTRLTVL.

The chain employs TRBV9 and TRBJ2-3; 7 nucleotides agree with TRBD2. This CDR3 spans 17 amino acids. The germline CDR1 and CDR2 sequences are SGDLS and YYNGEE. V shed 0 bases and J 0 bases; nucleotides not matched to a gene: 7. The CDR3 is CASSVGGAGISTDTQYF. The CDR3 bases are TGTGCCAGCAGCGTAGGGGGAGCGGGGATAAGCACAGATACGCAGTATTTT.

This sequence joins TRBV9 and TRBJ2-2, with D perhaps TRBD1 (6 bases). This CDR3 region has 15 residues. CDR1 and CDR2 (germline): SGDLS, YYNGEE. Deletions cut 7 bases from V and 5 bases from J, with 18 bases between. The CDR3 nucleotides read TGTGCCAGCGGGGGCGGCCAACGAAGAACCGGGGAGCTGTTTTTT. Its protein product is CASGGGQRRTGELFF.

V is TRBV28 and J is TRBJ2-1; TRBD2 matches 8 bases. This CDR3 is built from 12 residues. V dropped 6 bases and J dropped 15; count of bases not matched to a gene: 10. Germline loops: CDR1 MDHEN, CDR2 SYDVKM. The CDR3 coding sequence is TGTGCCAGCAGCGACCCCGCCGCGGGAGGGTTCTTC. The encoded protein is CASSDPAAGGFF.

The V and J genes are TRBV5-1 and TRBJ1-6, with TRBD1 matching 7 bases. The CDR3 has 14 residues. V lost 4 bases, J lost 6 bases, and 4 bases stayed unmatched. Per the germline V gene, CDR1 is SGHRS and CDR2 is YFSETQ. The CDR3 DNA reads TGCGCCAGCAGCCCAGACAGGGTTAATTCACCCCTCCACTTT. Protein product: CASSPDRVNSPLHF. Based on the CDR3 plus reference TRBV5-1 and TRBJ1-6, the full variable domain is KAGVTQTPRYLIKTRGQQVTLSCSPISGHRSVSWYQQTPGQGLQFLFEYFSETQRNKGNFPGRFSGRQFSNSRSEMNVSTLELGDSALYLCASSPDRVNSPLHFGNGTRLTVT.

On this clone: At one of its ends the junction is not consistent with the germline gene, which may arise from a read error. Other DNA sequences in this sample translate to the same CDR3. V and J are TRBV15 and TRBJ1-1, with TRBD1 identical over 12 bases. Per germline, CDR1 LNHNV and CDR2 YYDKDF (reference sequence). The CDR3 is 19 amino acids. The CDR3 region is CATSRERGTGGLWGTEAFF. CDR3 DNA: TGCGCCACCAGCAGAGAAAGAGGGACAGGGGGCCTGTGGGGCACTGAAGCTTTCTTT.

The chain employs TRBV28 and TRBJ1-4; 10 bases are shared with TRBD1. Germline CDR1 MDHEN, CDR2 SYDVKM. The J segment lost 10 bases and the V segment lost 4 bases, leaving 15 bases of the junction unmatched. The CDR3 is 17 amino acids. The CDR3 DNA follows: TGTGCCAGCAGTTCCTCGGGGTGGGGACAGGGGAACGGAAAACTGTTTTTT. Translating it yields CASSSSGWGQGNGKLFF.

The genes are TRBV5-6 and TRBJ1-1, with a tentative D call TRBD1 (6 bases). Germline CDR1 is SGHDT and CDR2 is YYEEEE. The CDR3 loop spans 14 amino acids. V shed 5 bases and J shed 1 base, with 12 bases lying between them. The CDR3 DNA reads as TGTGCCAGCAGAGGGGGGGGTCCGAACACTGAAGCTTTCTTT. Protein: CASRGGGPNTEAFF.

The gene calls are TRBV9 and TRBJ2-2; TRBD1 is a possible D gene (6 bases). Trimming cost V 3 bases and J 4 bases, with 25 bases left between them. CDR1 and CDR2 from the germline V gene are SGDLS and YYNGEE. This CDR3 has 19 amino acids. The CDR3 bases are TGTGCCAGCAGCGCTCACAGGGTCGTCCCAGAAAAGGGCACCGGGGAGCTGTTTTTT. It specifies CASSAHRVVPEKGTGELFF.

The chain has TRBV9 and TRBJ1-1; D gene ambiguous. Germline CDR1 reads SGDLS; CDR2 reads YYNGEE. The CDR3 runs 13 residues. V gave up 0 bases and J gave up 11 bases, with 14 bases separating them. This CDR3 is CASSVDGLERAFF. In DNA, the CDR3 is TGTGCCAGCAGCGTAGATGGTCTTGAGAGGGCTTTCTTT.

The rearrangement links TRBV6-1 to TRBJ1-1, with TRBD1 matching over 7 bases. The CDR3 runs to 12 residues. CDR1 and CDR2 (germline): MNHNS, SASEGT. Trimming removed 5 bases from V and 11 bases from J; junction bases left unmatched: 8. The DNA for the CDR3 is TGTGCCAGCAGTTCGGACAGGTGGGAGGCTTTCTTT. This encodes CASSSDRWEAFF.

The chain combines TRBV9 with TRBJ1-2; 9 positions agree with TRBD1. V was clipped by 0 bases and J by 4 bases; unmatched bases: 1. The CDR3 totals 14 residues. Germline V gene lookup returns CDR1 SGDLS and CDR2 YYNGEE. CDR3 nucleotides: TGTGCCAGCAGCGTAGGGGACAGGGTCTATGGCTACACCTTC. Translated: CASSVGDRVYGYTF. The variable domain in full, completed from reference TRBV9 and TRBJ1-2, reads DSGVTQTPKHLITATGQRVTLRCSPRSGDLSVYWYQQSLDQGLQFLIQYYNGEERAKGNILERFSAQQFPDLHSELNLSSLELGDSALYFCASSVGDRVYGYTFGSGTRLTVV.

The gene calls are TRBV28 and TRBJ1-4; the match to TRBD1 covers 7 bases. The CDR3 is 13 residues long. The germline V gene has CDR1 MDHEN and CDR2 SYDVKM. Unmatched junction bases numbered 6, after V lost 6 bases and J lost 8 bases. The DNA of the CDR3 is TGTGCCAGCAGCCCCGGGACAGTCGAAAAACTGTTTTTT. Encoded protein: CASSPGTVEKLFF.

The chain has TRBV11-2 and TRBJ2-7, with D possibly matching TRBD1 (6 bases). CDR3 length: 14 amino acids. The germline V and J ends were trimmed by 3 bases and 3 bases, with 12 bases remaining between them. CDR1 is SGHAT and CDR2 is FQNNGV in the germline V gene. CDR3 in amino acids: CASSLRGGNYEQYF. CDR3 nucleotides: TGTGCCAGCAGCTTGAGAGGGGGTAACTACGAGCAGTACTTC. Full variable domain (rest looked up from reference TRBV11-2 and TRBJ2-7): EAGVAQSPRYKIIEKRQSVAFWCNPISGHATLYWYQQILGQGPKLLIQFQNNGVVDDSQLPKDRFSAERLKGVDSTLKIQPAKLEDSAVYLCASSLRGGNYEQYFGPGTRLTVT.